These 30 T cell receptor beta chains share one sample of origin, sequenced in a study of cytomegalovirus exposure and HLA in healthy donors. The PCR employed 60 Vbeta primers together with 13 Jbeta primers. Measured with immunoSEQ multiplex PCR; TCRdb has only the in-frame clones, and not every one. The sample has 95,000 to 130,000 clones; roughly a tenth are singletons. The sample taken for sequencing was PBMCs. The source of these receptors is a man aged 25-45 years in good health and CMV-seronegative.

The chain couples TRBV12-5 to TRBJ2-2; tentative D call: TRBD1 (5 bases). From germline, CDR1 is LGHNT and CDR2 FRNRAP. Trimming pared 2 bases from V and 3 bases from J, leaving 19 bases between. The CDR3 length is 18 residues. The DNA of the CDR3 is TGTGCTAGTGGTTTGCAACAGGAAACCCTAAAGGACACCGGGGAGCTGTTTTTT. Translating it yields CASGLQQETLKDTGELFF.

This clone turned up a few times. This chain joins TRBV28 and TRBJ1-2; D uncertain. Germline V gene lookup returns CDR1 MDHEN and CDR2 SYDVKM. The CDR3 runs to 14 residues. Trimming shortened V by 3 bases and J by 4 bases, and 12 bases separated the two germline ends. The CDR3 coding sequence is TGTGCCAGCAGTTTCGGTACAGCTCCCTATGGCTACACCTTC. It codes for CASSFGTAPYGYTF.

J is TRBJ1-4 and V is TRBV29-1; 10 nucleotides agree with TRBD1. Trimming cost V 5 bases and J 8 bases; bases outside gene matches: 5. From germline, CDR1 is SQVTM and CDR2 ANQGSEA. This CDR3 comprises 13 residues. In DNA, the CDR3 is TGCAGCGTTCCCGGGACAGGGGAGGAAAAACTGTTTTTT. The encoded protein is CSVPGTGEEKLFF.

This clone was observed once. The J gene is TRBJ1-6, the V gene TRBV18; D ambiguous. The CDR3 is 14 amino acids. With 3 bases removed from V and 7 bases from J, the gap between germline ends came to 10 bases. Germline CDR1 reads KGHSH; CDR2 reads LQKENI. The CDR3 protein is CASSPAGSNSPLHF. CDR3 DNA sequence: TGTGCCAGCTCACCGGCGGGGAGCAATTCACCCCTCCACTTT. The full variable domain, completed using reference TRBV18 and TRBJ1-6, is NAGVMQNPRHLVRRRGQEARLRCSPMKGHSHVYWYRQLPEEGLKFMVYLQKENIIDESGMPKERFSAEFPKEGPSILRIQQVVRGDSAAYFCASSPAGSNSPLHFGNGTRLTVT.

The V call is TRBV4-1, the J call TRBJ2-4, with D possibly TRBD1 on 6 matching bases. With 1 base removed from V and 2 bases from J, the gap between germline ends came to 18 bases. The CDR3 is 18 residues long. Per germline, CDR1 MGHRA and CDR2 YSYEKL. Here the CDR3 reads CASSQGRGRGETKNIQYF. The CDR3 nucleotides read TGCGCCAGCAGCCAAGGCAGGGGAAGGGGCGAAACCAAAAACATTCAGTACTTC.

This clone came up a few times. The chain has TRBV19 and TRBJ1-2; D perhaps matches TRBD1 (5 bases). The CDR3 loop spans 15 amino acids. Looked up from germline, CDR1 is LNHDA and CDR2 is SQIVND (reference sequence). Trimming took off 6 bases at V and 0 bases at J, with 14 bases between the two ends. CDR3 residues: CASRGRGEANYGYTF. CDR3 nucleotides: TGTGCCAGTAGGGGAAGAGGGGAGGCTAACTATGGCTACACCTTC. Filled out from reference TRBV19 and TRBJ1-2, the complete variable domain reads DGGITQSPKYLFRKEGQNVTLSCEQNLNHDAMYWYRQDPGQGLRLIYYSQIVNDFQKGDIAEGYSVSREKKESFPLTVTSAQKNPTAFYLCASRGRGEANYGYTFGSGTRLTVV.

This clone was recorded a few times. The V and J genes are TRBV5-6 and TRBJ2-1, with 10 nucleotides matching TRBD2. Trimming cost V 4 bases and J 9 bases; bases outside gene matches: 10. CDR3 length: 15 amino acids. Per germline, CDR1 SGHDT and CDR2 YYEEEE. CDR3: CASSAVSGRQGEQFF. The CDR3, as DNA: TGTGCCAGCAGCGCCGTTAGCGGGAGGCAGGGTGAGCAGTTCTTC.

This clone was detected only a few times. This chain uses TRBV12-1 with TRBJ2-7; TRBD2, the table's D call, lacks a check against the DNA. TRBV12-1 is termed a pseudogene. The CDR3 covers 14 residues. The CDR3 DNA is TGTGCCAGCAGTGGGACTCCTAGCCCCTACGAGCAGTACTTC. Amino acids: CASSGTPSPYEQYF.

The V gene is TRBV5-1, the J gene TRBJ2-2, with D possibly TRBD2 on 6 matching bases. The V end lost 1 base, the J end lost 4 bases, and 8 bases lay between the germline ends. Germline loops: CDR1 SGHRS, CDR2 YFSETQ. The CDR3 totals 14 residues. The CDR3 coding sequence is TGCGCCAGCAGCTTGTGGAGGGGCACCGGGGAGCTGTTTTTT. It translates to CASSLWRGTGELFF.

This clone came up a few times. The chain employs TRBV11-1 and TRBJ2-5; a possible D gene is TRBD1 (6 bases). CDR3 length: 14 amino acids. The V end lost 2 bases, the J end lost 5 bases, and 12 bases lay between the germline ends. The germline CDR1 and CDR2 sequences are SGHAT and FQDESV (reference sequence). The CDR3 nucleotides are TGTGCCAGCAGCTTATATCAGGGGCGCGAGACCCAGTACTTC. It specifies CASSLYQGRETQYF.

This clone was seen a few times. This sequence joins TRBV11-2 and TRBJ2-7; D gene ambiguous. The V and J ends lost 5 bases and 2 bases respectively, with 4 bases between them. The CDR3 has 11 residues. The germline V gene has CDR1 SGHAT and CDR2 FQNNGV. The CDR3 loop is CASSPAYEQYF. In nucleotides, the CDR3 is TGTGCCAGCAGCCCCGCCTACGAGCAGTACTTC.

The rearrangement links TRBV21-1 to TRBJ2-3; TRBD1 is the table's D call and was not checked against the DNA. TRBV21-1 is classified as a pseudogene. The length of the CDR3 is 14 residues. CDR3 sequence (DNA): TGTGCCAGCAGCAAGAGGGGGCGAACAGATACGCAGTATTTT. It codes for CASSKRGRTDTQYF.

The sample holds a few counts of this clone. The V and J genes are TRBV7-6 and TRBJ2-5, with 11 bases that match TRBD1. This CDR3 spans 14 amino acids. Germline V gene sequence: CDR1 SGHVS, CDR2 FNYEAQ. Trimming cost V 4 bases and J 5 bases; bases outside gene matches: 3. Written as DNA, the CDR3 is TGTGCCAGCAGCTCAGGGACAGGGGGGGAGACCCAGTACTTC. Its translation is CASSSGTGGETQYF.

V usage is TRBV12-5 and J usage is TRBJ1-1; D unresolved. Germline CDR1 LGHNT, CDR2 FRNRAP. This CDR3 is built from 14 residues. V was shortened by 2 bases and J by 0 bases, with 7 bases between the two germline ends. In nucleotides, the CDR3 is TGTGCTAGTGGTTTGCCCCTGTTGAACACTGAAGCTTTCTTT. This translates into CASGLPLLNTEAFF.

In this sample, this clone turned up a few times. The genes are TRBV4-3 and TRBJ2-7; weak D call: TRBD1 (6 bases). Looked up from germline, CDR1 is LGHNA and CDR2 is YSLEER. CDR3 length: 16 amino acids. The ends were cut back, 3 bases at V and 3 bases at J, with 18 bases in the middle. The CDR3 DNA sequence: TGCGCCAGCAGCCAGGGTTTGGGGGCAGGGAACTACGAGCAGTACTTC. Its translation: CASSQGLGAGNYEQYF.

The rearrangement uses TRBV5-4 and TRBJ2-3; the D is unclear. CDR3 length equals 12 residues. Per the germline V gene, CDR1 is SGHNT and CDR2 is YYREEE (reference sequence). Trimming left V 3 bases short and J 1 base short, with 3 bases between. This chain's CDR3 is CASSSGTDTQYF. CDR3 coding DNA: TGTGCCAGCAGCTCCGGCACAGATACGCAGTATTTT.

This clone was seen only a few times. This chain uses TRBV4-1 with TRBJ2-7, with D maybe TRBD1 (6 bases). Between the trimmed V and J ends, which lost 0 bases and 2 bases, there was a span of 23 bases. The CDR3 length is 19 residues. The V gene's germline CDR1 is MGHRA and CDR2 YSYEKL. The CDR3 reads CASSQDAGATAVGPYEQYF. CDR3 nucleotides: TGCGCCAGCAGCCAAGATGCAGGGGCAACGGCGGTAGGCCCCTACGAGCAGTACTTC.

In regard to this clone: One end of the junction fails to match germline, which may point to a read error. The CDR3 sequence: CASSLGVNQETQYF. Written as DNA, the CDR3 is TGTGCTAGCAGCTTAGGCGTAAACCAAGAGACCCAGTACTTC. The chain joins TRBV7-7 to TRBJ2-5; no definite D call. The germline V gene encodes CDR1 SSHAT and CDR2 FNYEAQ (reference sequence). The CDR3 totals 14 residues.

This clone was counted only a few times. This chain connects TRBV15 to TRBJ1-2, with 10 bases that match TRBD1. Germline CDR1 reads LNHNV; CDR2 reads YYDKDF (reference sequence). After removal of 3 bases from V and 8 bases from J, the junction contained 12 bases not matched to a gene. This CDR3 spans 16 amino acids. The CDR3 bases are TGTGCCACCAGCAGCCCCGGGACAGGGGACCGTAAGGGCTACACCTTC. Translated, it gives CATSSPGTGDRKGYTF.

Only a few counts were recorded for this clone. V gene TRBV9 combines with J gene TRBJ2-5; no definite D call. CDR3 length equals 14 residues. Germline V gene lookup returns CDR1 SGDLS and CDR2 YYNGEE. The V end was cut by 0 bases, the J end by 3 bases, with 9 bases between. The DNA of the CDR3 is TGTGCCAGCAGCGTAGGTGCAGGAAAAGAGACCCAGTACTTC. Its translation is CASSVGAGKETQYF.

There are a few counts of this clone. V and J are TRBV14 and TRBJ1-1; tentative D call: TRBD1 (5 bases). The length of the CDR3 is 13 residues. V was cut by 3 bases and J by 4 bases, with 9 bases left in between. The germline CDR1 and CDR2 sequences are SGHDN and FVKESK. The CDR3 sequence is CASSQQGGTEAFF. The CDR3 coding sequence is TGTGCCAGCAGCCAGCAGGGTGGCACTGAAGCTTTCTTT.

The rearrangement links TRBV11-2 to TRBJ2-7; D is perhaps TRBD2 (5 bases). This CDR3 spans 15 amino acids. Germline-derived CDR1 and CDR2 are SGHAT and FQNNGV. The V end was cut by 6 bases, the J end by 1 base, with 16 bases between. The CDR3 coding sequence is TGTGCCAGCAGAACCATTCGGGGTGTATCCTACGAGCAGTACTTC. Translation: CASRTIRGVSYEQYF.

With regard to this clone: Other DNA sequences in this sample translate to the same CDR3. V gene TRBV10-2 combines with J gene TRBJ1-2, with 7 bases that match TRBD1. V lost 4 bases and J lost 10; bases outside the gene matches: 9. Germline V CDR1 and CDR2: WSHSY, SAAADI. This CDR3 is 13 amino acids long. The CDR3 DNA is TGCGCCAGCAGTGCCCTCCGGGGGACAGACTACACCTTC. The encoded protein is CASSALRGTDYTF.

This clone came up a few times. V usage is TRBV6-1 and J usage is TRBJ1-1; 7 bases match TRBD1. The CDR3 is 15 residues long. J gave up 6 bases and V 7 bases, and 14 bases lay outside the gene matches. The germline V gene has CDR1 MNHNS and CDR2 SASEGT. Here the CDR3 DNA reads TGTGCCAGCATTCCCCCAGGGGGGTTATATTCTGAAGCTTTCTTT. Translation: CASIPPGGLYSEAFF.

J is TRBJ2-3 and V is TRBV4-3; 10 bases align to TRBD1. This CDR3 is built from 19 residues. The J segment lost 4 bases and the V segment lost 0 bases, leaving 13 bases of the junction unmatched. Per the germline V gene, CDR1 is LGHNA and CDR2 is YSLEER. Here the CDR3 reads CASSQESADRGGDADTQYF. The CDR3 DNA reads as TGCGCCAGCAGCCAAGAATCCGCGGACAGGGGGGGTGATGCAGATACGCAGTATTTT.

This chain uses TRBV27 with TRBJ2-5; 8 nucleotides match TRBD1. Germline V gives CDR1 MNHEY, CDR2 SMNVEV (reference sequence). This CDR3 is built from 13 residues. Losses at the gene ends were 5 bases for V and 4 bases for J; bases not matched to a gene: 3. In DNA, the CDR3 is TGTGCCAGCAGTCACAGGGGGTTAGAGACCCAGTACTTC. Encoded protein: CASSHRGLETQYF.

The CDR3 DNA reads as TGCGCCAGCAGTGTGTCGGGAGCCGCAGATACGCAGTATTTT. This sequence encodes CASSVSGAADTQYF. The chain uses TRBV10-1 and TRBJ2-3; TRBD2 might be the D (6 bases). CDR1 and CDR2 (germline): WNHNN, SYGVQD (reference sequence). Trimming removed 4 bases at V and 4 bases at J, with 12 bases between. This CDR3 is built from 14 residues.

Worth noting for this clone: An end of the junction does not agree with germline; a read error may underlie this. The rearrangement uses TRBV7-7 and TRBJ2-1, with D possibly being TRBD2 (6 bases). Germline lookup yields CDR1 SSHAT and CDR2 FNYEAQ (reference sequence). The CDR3 loop spans 13 amino acids. The CDR3 loop reads CASSSGTSNEQFF. Written as DNA, the CDR3 is TGTGCTAGCAGCTCCGGGACTTCCAATGAGCAGTTCTTC.

This clone has a handful of counts. V gene TRBV6-1 combines with J gene TRBJ2-7; no firm D call. CDR1 and CDR2 (germline): MNHNS, SASEGT. CDR3 length: 15 residues. V was trimmed by 5 bases and J by 0 bases, leaving 14 bases between them. CDR3 DNA sequence: TGTGCCAGCAGTCGGAGTGGCGTCAGCTCCTACGAGCAGTACTTC. It yields the protein CASSRSGVSSYEQYF.

This clone has more than one count but fewer than ten. The chain uses TRBV7-9 and TRBJ1-4; D unclear. This CDR3 contains 13 residues. Germline V gene lookup returns CDR1 SEHNR and CDR2 FQNEAQ (reference sequence). With 8 bases removed from V and 0 bases from J, the gap between germline ends came to 7 bases. DNA for the CDR3: TGTGCCAGCGGGAGAGCAACTAATGAAAAACTGTTTTTT. Translated: CASGRATNEKLFF.